Described below is a single T cell receptor beta chain sequence and its context. Its antigen is unknown. The data were taken from a study of OX40 agonist ivuxolimab in advanced cancers. Broader study findings: The study found that CD8+ T cells averaged more expanded clones than CD4+.

CDR1 SGHRS and CDR2 YFSETQ come from the germline V gene. The CDR3 is 15 residues long. V was pared by 4 bases and J by 9 bases, with 15 bases of the junction left unmatched. Measured with immunoSEQ multiplex PCR; TCRdb has only the in-frame clones, and not every one. The data show approximately 72,000 clones, with around 83% seen just once and around 0.78% held by the top ten. The sequenced sample was CD4+ or CD8+ T cells sorted from blood, obtained in a trial of the OX40 agonist ivuxolimab. The V gene is TRBV5-1, the J gene TRBJ2-5, with 7 bases fitting TRBD2. This TCR was sampled from an adult with an advanced solid tumor such as melanoma, head and neck, liver or kidney cancer. Here the CDR3 reads CASSRADLAEGPQYF. The DNA for the CDR3 is TGCGCCAGCAGCAGGGCCGATCTAGCGGAGGGCCCCCAGTACTTC.